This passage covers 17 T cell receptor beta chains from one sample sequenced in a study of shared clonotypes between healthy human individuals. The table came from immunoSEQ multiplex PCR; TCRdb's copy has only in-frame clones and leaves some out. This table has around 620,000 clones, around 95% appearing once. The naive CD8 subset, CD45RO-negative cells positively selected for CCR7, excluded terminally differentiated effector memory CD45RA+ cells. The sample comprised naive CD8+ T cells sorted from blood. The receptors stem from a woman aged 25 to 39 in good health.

The DNA of the CDR3 is TGTGCCAGCACTCTGACTAGCGGGAGTAGGGATGAGCAGTTCTTC. This translates into CASTLTSGSRDEQFF. This rearrangement joins TRBV6-5 to TRBJ2-1, with 12 bases aligning to TRBD2. V lost 7 bases, J lost 8 bases, and 9 bases stayed unmatched. Germline CDR1 and CDR2: MNHEY and SVGAGI. There are 15 residues in the CDR3.

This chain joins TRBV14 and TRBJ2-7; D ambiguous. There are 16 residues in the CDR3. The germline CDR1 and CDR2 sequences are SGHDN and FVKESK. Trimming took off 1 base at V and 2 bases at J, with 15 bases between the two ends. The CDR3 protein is CASSQVLGNQTYEQYF. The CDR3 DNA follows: TGTGCCAGCAGCCAAGTCTTGGGCAATCAGACCTACGAGCAGTACTTC. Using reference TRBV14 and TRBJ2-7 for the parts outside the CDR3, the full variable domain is EAGVTQFPSHSVIEKGQTVTLRCDPISGHDNLYWYRRVMGKEIKFLLHFVKESKQDESGMPNNRFLAERTGGTYSTLKVQPAELEDSGVYFCASSQVLGNQTYEQYFGPGTRLTVT.

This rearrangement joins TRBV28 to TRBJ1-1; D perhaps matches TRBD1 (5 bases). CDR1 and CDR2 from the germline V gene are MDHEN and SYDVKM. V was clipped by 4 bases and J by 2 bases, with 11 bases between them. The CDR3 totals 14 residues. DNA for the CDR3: TGTGCCAGCAGTTATGCCAGGGATAACACTGAAGCTTTCTTT. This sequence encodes CASSYARDNTEAFF.

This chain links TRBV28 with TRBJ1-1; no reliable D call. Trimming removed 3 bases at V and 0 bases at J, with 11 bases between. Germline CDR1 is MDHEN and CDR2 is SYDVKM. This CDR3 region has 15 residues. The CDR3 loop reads CASSLRRYVNTEAFF. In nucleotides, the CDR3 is TGTGCCAGCAGTTTGAGAAGGTATGTGAACACTGAAGCTTTCTTT. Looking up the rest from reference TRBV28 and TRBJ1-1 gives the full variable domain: DVKVTQSSRYLVKRTGEKVFLECVQDMDHENMFWYRQDPGLGLRLIYFSYDVKMKEKGDIPEGYSVSREKKERFSLILESASTNQTSMYLCASSLRRYVNTEAFFGQGTRLTVV.

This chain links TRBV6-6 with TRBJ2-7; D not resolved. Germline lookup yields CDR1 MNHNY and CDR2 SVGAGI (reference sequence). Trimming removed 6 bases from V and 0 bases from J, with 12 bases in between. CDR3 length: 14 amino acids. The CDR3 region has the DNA TGTGCCAGCAGCAACCGAAGGGACTCCTACGAGCAGTACTTC. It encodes CASSNRRDSYEQYF.

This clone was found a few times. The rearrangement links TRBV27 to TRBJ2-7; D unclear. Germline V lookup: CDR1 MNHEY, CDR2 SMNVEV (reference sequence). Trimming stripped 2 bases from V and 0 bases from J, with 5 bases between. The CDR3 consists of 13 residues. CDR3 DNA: TGTGCCAGCAGTTTACCCACCTCCTACGAGCAGTACTTC. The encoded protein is CASSLPTSYEQYF.

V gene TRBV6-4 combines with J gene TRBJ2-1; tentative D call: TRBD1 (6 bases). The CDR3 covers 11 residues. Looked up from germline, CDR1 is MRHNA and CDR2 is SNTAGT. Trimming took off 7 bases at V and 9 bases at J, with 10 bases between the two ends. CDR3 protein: CASMGRGEQFF. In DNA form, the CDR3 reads TGTGCCAGCATGGGCAGGGGTGAGCAGTTCTTC.

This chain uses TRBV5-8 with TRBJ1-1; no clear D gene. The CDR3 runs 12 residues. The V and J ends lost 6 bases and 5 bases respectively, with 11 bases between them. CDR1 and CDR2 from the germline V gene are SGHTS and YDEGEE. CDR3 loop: CASTPGATEAFF. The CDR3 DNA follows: TGTGCCAGCACCCCGGGAGCTACTGAAGCTTTCTTT.

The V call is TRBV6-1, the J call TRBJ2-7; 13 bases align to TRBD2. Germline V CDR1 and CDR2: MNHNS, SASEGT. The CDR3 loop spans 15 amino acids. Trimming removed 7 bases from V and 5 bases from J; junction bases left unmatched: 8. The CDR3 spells CASIGLAGEIDEQYF. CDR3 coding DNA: TGTGCCAGCATCGGACTAGCGGGAGAAATCGACGAGCAGTACTTC.

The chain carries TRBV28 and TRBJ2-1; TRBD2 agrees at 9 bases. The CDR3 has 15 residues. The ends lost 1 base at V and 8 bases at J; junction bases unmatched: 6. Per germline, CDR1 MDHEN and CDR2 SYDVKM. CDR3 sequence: CASSLLGGRAHEQFF. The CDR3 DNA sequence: TGTGCCAGCAGTTTATTGGGCGGGAGGGCGCATGAGCAGTTCTTC.

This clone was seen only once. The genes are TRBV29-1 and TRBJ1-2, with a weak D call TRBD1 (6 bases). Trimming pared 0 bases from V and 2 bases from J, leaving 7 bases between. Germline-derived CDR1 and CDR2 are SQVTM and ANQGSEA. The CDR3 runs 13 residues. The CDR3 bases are TGCAGCGTTGAAGACAGGGGAAACTATGGCTACACCTTC. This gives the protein CSVEDRGNYGYTF.

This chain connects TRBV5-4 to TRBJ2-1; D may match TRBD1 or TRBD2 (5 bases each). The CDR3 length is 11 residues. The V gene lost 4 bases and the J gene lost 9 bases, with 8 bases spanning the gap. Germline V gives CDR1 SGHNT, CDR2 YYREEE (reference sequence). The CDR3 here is CASSRGVEQFF. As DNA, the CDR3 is TGTGCCAGCAGCCGAGGGGTTGAGCAGTTCTTC.

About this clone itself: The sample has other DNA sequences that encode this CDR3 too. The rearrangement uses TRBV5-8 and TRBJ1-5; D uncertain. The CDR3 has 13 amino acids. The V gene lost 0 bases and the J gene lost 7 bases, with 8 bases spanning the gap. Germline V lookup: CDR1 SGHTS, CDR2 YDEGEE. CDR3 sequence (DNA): TGTGCCAGCAGCTTGGACGGGAACCAGCCCCAGCATTTT. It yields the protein CASSLDGNQPQHF.

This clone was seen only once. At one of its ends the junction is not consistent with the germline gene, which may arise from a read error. The DNA for the CDR3 is TGTGCCAGTAGTGTAGACAGGGGGGGTAGAGAGACCCAGTACTTC. Translating it yields CASSVDRGGRETQYF. The chain uses TRBV19 and TRBJ2-5; 9 bases are shared with TRBD1. Germline CDR1 and CDR2: LNHDA and SQIVND (reference sequence). The CDR3 covers 15 residues.

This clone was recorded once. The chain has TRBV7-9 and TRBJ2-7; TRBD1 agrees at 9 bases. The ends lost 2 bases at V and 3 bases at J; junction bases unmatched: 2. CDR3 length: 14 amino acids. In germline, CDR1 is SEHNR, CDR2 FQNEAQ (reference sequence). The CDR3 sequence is CASSLTGGSYEQYF. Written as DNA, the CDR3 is TGTGCCAGCAGCTTAACAGGGGGCAGCTACGAGCAGTACTTC.

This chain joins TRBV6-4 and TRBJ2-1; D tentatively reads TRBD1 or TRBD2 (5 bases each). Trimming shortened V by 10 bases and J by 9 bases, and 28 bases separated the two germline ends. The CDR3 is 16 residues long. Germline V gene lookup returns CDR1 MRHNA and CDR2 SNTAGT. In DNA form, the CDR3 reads TGTGCCATCCCTCACTTATCGTTGGGGCACCGGGGTGAGCAGTTCTTC. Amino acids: CAIPHLSLGHRGEQFF.

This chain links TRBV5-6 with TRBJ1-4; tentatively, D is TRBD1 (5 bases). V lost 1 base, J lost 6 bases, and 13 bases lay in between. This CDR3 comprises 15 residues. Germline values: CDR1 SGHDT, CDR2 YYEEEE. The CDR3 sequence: CASSLRSRGYEKLFF. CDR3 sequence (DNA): TGTGCCAGCAGCTTGCGATCAAGGGGCTATGAAAAACTGTTTTTT.